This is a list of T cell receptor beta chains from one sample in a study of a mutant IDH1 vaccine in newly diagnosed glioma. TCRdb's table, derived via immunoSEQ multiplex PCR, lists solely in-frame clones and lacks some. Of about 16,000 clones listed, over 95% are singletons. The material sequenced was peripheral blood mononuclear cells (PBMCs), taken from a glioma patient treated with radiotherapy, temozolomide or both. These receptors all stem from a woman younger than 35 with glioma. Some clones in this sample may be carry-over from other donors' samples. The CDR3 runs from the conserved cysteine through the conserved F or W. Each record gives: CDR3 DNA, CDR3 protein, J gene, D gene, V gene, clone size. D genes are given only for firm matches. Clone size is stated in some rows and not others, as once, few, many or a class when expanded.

cdr3_nt: TGTGCCAGCAGCGTAGGGGCTGCTTTCCAGACCCAGTACTTC; cdr3_aa: CASSVGAAFQTQYF; j_call: TRBJ2-5; d_call: NA; v_call: TRBV9; clone_size: NA
cdr3_nt: TGTGCCAGCAGTGAAGCGCTAACCGGGAGTTTTTACACCGGGGAGCTGTTTTTT; cdr3_aa: CASSEALTGSFYTGELFF; j_call: TRBJ2-2; d_call: NA; v_call: TRBV2; clone_size: NA
cdr3_nt: TGCGCCAGCACTACAGGGAAAGTGAGCAATGAGCAGTTCTTC; cdr3_aa: CASTTGKVSNEQFF; j_call: TRBJ2-1; d_call: NA; v_call: TRBV23-1; clone_size: NA
cdr3_nt: TGTGCCAGCAGCTTATATGTGGGAAACTATGGCTACACCTTC; cdr3_aa: CASSLYVGNYGYTF; j_call: TRBJ1-2; d_call: NA; v_call: TRBV5-8; clone_size: NA
cdr3_nt: TGTGCCAGCAGCGCCGACCCCACTAGCGGTCACTACTCCTACGAGCAGTACTTC; cdr3_aa: CASSADPTSGHYSYEQYF; j_call: TRBJ2-7; d_call: TRBD2; v_call: TRBV9; clone_size: NA
cdr3_nt: TGTGCCAGCAGTTTACTTACAGGGGGCGCTGGGGCCAACGTCCTGACTTTC; cdr3_aa: CASSLLTGGAGANVLTF; j_call: TRBJ2-6; d_call: TRBD1; v_call: TRBV27; clone_size: NA
cdr3_nt: TGCGCCAGCAGCCAAGAACTCCAGGCCCCCAAGACGCAGTATTTT; cdr3_aa: CASSQELQAPKTQYF; j_call: TRBJ2-3; d_call: NA; v_call: TRBV4-3; clone_size: NA
cdr3_nt: TGTGCCAGTAGTCCCGACAGGTTCGGTCAGCCCCAGCATTTT; cdr3_aa: CASSPDRFGQPQHF; j_call: TRBJ1-5; d_call: NA; v_call: TRBV19; clone_size: NA
cdr3_nt: TGTGCCAGCAGCGTAGCCGGCGTCTGGACAGAGCCCCAGCATTTT; cdr3_aa: CASSVAGVWTEPQHF; j_call: TRBJ1-5; d_call: NA; v_call: TRBV9; clone_size: NA
cdr3_nt: TGTGCCAGCAGTTTCCGGACTAGCGGGGGTACGGGGGAGCTGTTTTTT; cdr3_aa: CASSFRTSGGTGELFF; j_call: TRBJ2-2; d_call: TRBD2; v_call: TRBV6-6; clone_size: NA
cdr3_nt: TGTGCCAGCTCCAGGGGGAAGGGGCGTATAGATGGAAACACCATATATTTT; cdr3_aa: CASSRGKGRIDGNTIYF; j_call: TRBJ1-3; d_call: TRBD1; v_call: TRBV9; clone_size: NA
cdr3_nt: TGTGCCAGCAGTCTCGTAGGTCGGTACCAAGAGACCCAGTACTTC; cdr3_aa: CASSLVGRYQETQYF; j_call: TRBJ2-5; d_call: NA; v_call: TRBV28; clone_size: once
cdr3_nt: TGTGCCACCCAAAAGACGGAGGTACTCAATGAGCAGTTCTTC; cdr3_aa: CATQKTEVLNEQFF; j_call: TRBJ2-1; d_call: NA; v_call: TRBV5-4; clone_size: NA
cdr3_nt: TGTGCCAGCGGGGCCTGGGGTGGGGCCAACGTCCTGACTTTC; cdr3_aa: CASGAWGGANVLTF; j_call: TRBJ2-6; d_call: NA; v_call: TRBV27; clone_size: NA
cdr3_nt: TGTGCCAGCAGGCCAGGACTTGGAAACACTGAAGCTTTCTTT; cdr3_aa: CASRPGLGNTEAFF; j_call: TRBJ1-1; d_call: NA; v_call: TRBV6-1; clone_size: NA
cdr3_nt: TGCGCCAGCAGCTTACGGGGGAGTGGCACCGGGGAGCTGTTTTTT; cdr3_aa: CASSLRGSGTGELFF; j_call: TRBJ2-2; d_call: NA; v_call: TRBV5-1; clone_size: NA
cdr3_nt: TGTGCCAGCAGCTACGGGACCTCCGCACTTAATTCACCCCTCCACTTT; cdr3_aa: CASSYGTSALNSPLHF; j_call: TRBJ1-6; d_call: NA; v_call: TRBV7-8; clone_size: NA
cdr3_nt: TGCAGCGCAGATGTATTTTCTAGCACAGATACGCAGTATTTT; cdr3_aa: CSADVFSSTDTQYF; j_call: TRBJ2-3; d_call: NA; v_call: TRBV29-1; clone_size: NA
cdr3_nt: TGTGCCAGCAGCGGGGCCCTTTTCACCTACGAGCAGTACTTC; cdr3_aa: CASSGALFTYEQYF; j_call: TRBJ2-7; d_call: NA; v_call: TRBV28; clone_size: NA
cdr3_nt: TGTGCCAGCAGCCAAAGTAGCGGGGGATACAATGAGCAGTTCTTC; cdr3_aa: CASSQSSGGYNEQFF; j_call: TRBJ2-1; d_call: TRBD2; v_call: TRBV4-2; clone_size: NA
cdr3_nt: TGTGCCAGCTCACCAAGACGAACGGGGCCCGACACTGAAGCTTTCTTT; cdr3_aa: CASSPRRTGPDTEAFF; j_call: TRBJ1-1; d_call: NA; v_call: TRBV18; clone_size: NA
cdr3_nt: TGTGCCAGCAGTTTCGGACTAGCGGGGGGGCGTGAGCAGTACTTC; cdr3_aa: CASSFGLAGGREQYF; j_call: TRBJ2-7; d_call: TRBD2; v_call: TRBV7-9; clone_size: NA
cdr3_nt: TGTGCCAGCAGCCCCGCGGGGGCGACTAATGAAAAACTGTTTTTT; cdr3_aa: CASSPAGATNEKLFF; j_call: TRBJ1-4; d_call: NA; v_call: TRBV28; clone_size: once
cdr3_nt: TGCAGCGTTGAAGCCGAGGGAGGCTACACCTTC; cdr3_aa: CSVEAEGGYTF; j_call: TRBJ1-2; d_call: NA; v_call: TRBV29-1; clone_size: once
cdr3_nt: TGTGCCAGCTCCCCCCAGCAGGGACCAGAGACCCAGTACTTC; cdr3_aa: CASSPQQGPETQYF; j_call: TRBJ2-5; d_call: NA; v_call: TRBV18; clone_size: once
cdr3_nt: TGTGCCAGCAGCTCACCTAACAGGCCCCCGGATGGCTACACCTTC; cdr3_aa: CASSSPNRPPDGYTF; j_call: TRBJ1-2; d_call: NA; v_call: TRBV7-9; clone_size: NA
cdr3_nt: TGTGCCAGCAGCTATCTTGGACAGGGGGGAGGCACAGATACGCAGTATTTT; cdr3_aa: CASSYLGQGGGTDTQYF; j_call: TRBJ2-3; d_call: TRBD1; v_call: TRBV7-9; clone_size: NA
cdr3_nt: TGTGCCATCAGTGAGTCGACAGGGGCCAACGTCCTGACTTTC; cdr3_aa: CAISESTGANVLTF; j_call: TRBJ2-6; d_call: NA; v_call: TRBV10-3; clone_size: NA
cdr3_nt: TGTGCCATCAGCGAATCGGTCGGCTACGAGCAGTACTTC; cdr3_aa: CAISESVGYEQYF; j_call: TRBJ2-7; d_call: NA; v_call: TRBV10-3; clone_size: NA
cdr3_nt: TGTGCCAGCAGTTGGACATCCTCCATCGTGAATTCACCCCTCCACTTT; cdr3_aa: CASSWTSSIVNSPLHF; j_call: TRBJ1-6; d_call: NA; v_call: TRBV6-5; clone_size: NA
cdr3_nt: TGCGCCAGCAGTTATACAGGGGGCCGACAAGAGACCCAGTACTTC; cdr3_aa: CASSYTGGRQETQYF; j_call: TRBJ2-5; d_call: TRBD1; v_call: TRBV5-1; clone_size: once
cdr3_nt: TGTGCCAGCAGTTCCGGTGGGGCAAGTAATGAAAAACTGTTTTTT; cdr3_aa: CASSSGGASNEKLFF; j_call: TRBJ1-4; d_call: NA; v_call: TRBV6-5; clone_size: NA
cdr3_nt: TGTGCCAGCATCCGGGGCTTTGGCACTGAAGCTTTCTTT; cdr3_aa: CASIRGFGTEAFF; j_call: TRBJ1-1; d_call: NA; v_call: TRBV6-6; clone_size: NA
cdr3_nt: TGTGCCAGTAGAAAAGAACAGGGGAATGAAAAACTGTTTTTT; cdr3_aa: CASRKEQGNEKLFF; j_call: TRBJ1-4; d_call: TRBD1; v_call: TRBV19; clone_size: NA